These 18 T cell receptor beta chains originate from one sample sequenced in a study of blood T cell repertoires in COVID-19. Generated by immunoSEQ multiplex PCR, the TCRdb table keeps only in-frame clones and is missing some. The repertoire holds about 140,000 clones, with 75% to 80% as singletons. The specimen was PBMCs or T cells enriched from blood (not recorded which). The receptors were gathered from a woman between 45 and 65 years old who had recovered from COVID-19.

The rearrangement uses TRBV19 and TRBJ1-2; 7 bases agree with TRBD1. The CDR3 contains 14 residues. CDR1 is LNHDA and CDR2 is SQIVND in the germline V gene (reference sequence). The J segment lost 3 bases and the V segment lost 7 bases, leaving 8 bases of the junction unmatched. CDR3 in amino acids: CASKPGQLYYGYTF. CDR3 DNA: TGTGCCAGTAAACCGGGACAGCTTTACTATGGCTACACCTTC.

The rearrangement links TRBV5-5 to TRBJ2-1, with 8 bases aligning to TRBD2. The trim removed 4 bases at V and 6 bases at J, leaving 15 bases unmatched. This CDR3 comprises 17 residues. CDR1 and CDR2 from the germline V gene are SGHKS and YYEKEE (reference sequence). CDR3 coding DNA: TGTGCCAGCAGCGCCCCCGGGGGGGACAACGCGGCCAATGAGCAGTTCTTC. Protein sequence: CASSAPGGDNAANEQFF.

This clone has more than one count but fewer than ten. This rearrangement joins TRBV9 to TRBJ2-3; 11 bases match TRBD2. This CDR3 comprises 18 residues. Germline V gene sequence: CDR1 SGDLS, CDR2 YYNGEE. After removal of 0 bases from V and 2 bases from J, the junction contained 8 bases not matched to a gene. This CDR3 is CASSVVPLAGGTTDTQYF. The CDR3 nucleotides read TGTGCCAGCAGCGTAGTACCCTTAGCGGGAGGGACCACAGATACGCAGTATTTT.

The rearrangement joins TRBV27 to TRBJ2-3, with D perhaps TRBD1 (6 bases). Trimming took off 3 bases at V and 8 bases at J, with 21 bases between the two ends. The length of the CDR3 is 16 residues. CDR1 MNHEY and CDR2 SMNVEV come from the germline V gene (reference sequence). DNA for the CDR3: TGTGCCAGCAGTTTTGGCAGTCTGCAGGTCAGGGGTACGCAGTATTTT. This sequence encodes CASSFGSLQVRGTQYF.

The gene calls are TRBV6-6 and TRBJ1-5; D may be TRBD1 (6 bases). The CDR3 has 14 residues. CDR1 and CDR2 (germline): MNHNY, SVGAGI (reference sequence). Trimming stripped 5 bases from V and 7 bases from J, with 15 bases between. Written as DNA, the CDR3 is TGTGCCAGCAGTCAGGAACCGCAGGGGCAGCCCCAGCATTTT. As protein: CASSQEPQGQPQHF.

This chain joins TRBV11-3 and TRBJ2-1, with 8 positions matching TRBD2. Germline CDR1 SGHNT, CDR2 YENEEA. This CDR3 has 16 residues. V lost 0 bases, J lost 4 bases, and 5 bases stayed unmatched. CDR3 loop: CASSLDRGGRYNEQFF. Written as DNA, the CDR3 is TGTGCCAGCAGCTTAGATCGGGGGGGAAGGTACAATGAGCAGTTCTTC.

V is TRBV6-2 or TRBV6-3 and J is TRBJ1-2; TRBD1 matches 12 bases. The V segment lost 7 bases and the J segment 5 bases; nucleotides outside the gene matches: 14. This CDR3 spans 17 amino acids. Germline values: CDR1 MNHEY, CDR2 SVGEGT. In nucleotides, the CDR3 is TGTGCCAGCACCCCAGGGGGACAGGGGGCTTCGTCTTATGGCTACACCTTC. This encodes CASTPGGQGASSYGYTF.

This chain uses TRBV3-1 (or the pseudogene TRBV3-2) with TRBJ2-5; a weak D match, TRBD2 (6 bases). Trimming shortened V by 1 base and J by 4 bases, and 13 bases separated the two germline ends. This CDR3 spans 15 amino acids. The germline V gene has CDR1 LGHDT and CDR2 YNNKEL (reference sequence). The CDR3 protein is CASSQGTIQLETQYF. The CDR3 region has the DNA TGTGCCAGCAGCCAAGGGACTATTCAATTAGAGACCCAGTACTTC.

This clone was detected only once. The J gene is TRBJ1-2, the V gene TRBV6-5, with D hard to call. The V gene lost 4 bases and the J gene lost 4 bases, with 10 bases spanning the gap. This CDR3 region has 13 residues. The germline CDR1 and CDR2 sequences are MNHEY and SVGAGI. The CDR3 nucleotides read TGTGCCAGCAGTTCCGTGGTCGGCTATGGCTACACCTTC. Translation: CASSSVVGYGYTF.

In this sample, this clone turned up a few times. DNA for the CDR3: TGTGCCAGCAGTTCTGACCCCGAGGGGGATCAAGCTTTCTTT. Translation gives CASSSDPEGDQAFF. J is TRBJ1-1 and V is TRBV28; a weak D match, TRBD1 (6 bases). CDR3 size: 14 residues. CDR1 is MDHEN and CDR2 is SYDVKM in the germline V gene. V gave up 4 bases and J gave up 9 bases, with 18 bases separating them.

The chain uses TRBV7-9 and TRBJ2-5; no definite D call. CDR1 and CDR2 (germline): SEHNR, FQNEAQ (reference sequence). Trimming cost V 4 bases and J 3 bases, with 6 bases left between them. The CDR3 consists of 12 residues. The CDR3 DNA reads as TGTGCCAGCAGCTACATGGAAGAGACCCAGTACTTC. It encodes CASSYMEETQYF.

The chain combines TRBV5-8 with TRBJ2-1; 9 positions agree with TRBD2. There are 15 residues in the CDR3. Germline V lookup: CDR1 SGHTS, CDR2 YDEGEE. With V trimmed by 2 bases and J by 0 bases, 0 bases remained unmatched. The CDR3 here is CASSFSGSSYNEQFF. The DNA for the CDR3 is TGTGCCAGCAGCTTTAGCGGGAGCTCCTACAATGAGCAGTTCTTC.

The chain couples TRBV5-4 to TRBJ2-3, with 10 bases fitting TRBD2. CDR3 length equals 15 residues. J lost 3 bases, V lost 3 bases, and 4 bases had no gene match. Germline lookup yields CDR1 SGHNT and CDR2 YYREEE (reference sequence). CDR3 coding DNA: TGTGCCAGCAGCTGGGAGCGGGAGGGAACAGATACGCAGTATTTT. This translates into CASSWEREGTDTQYF.

Here the CDR3 DNA reads TGCGCCAGCAGCCAAACCGAGGTTGAGAACATTCAGTACTTC. Protein product: CASSQTEVENIQYF. The chain is built from TRBV4-1 and TRBJ2-4; D gene unclear. Germline V gives CDR1 MGHRA, CDR2 YSYEKL. The CDR3 is 14 residues long. V was pared by 2 bases and J by 7 bases, with 12 bases between.

The gene calls are TRBV5-1 and TRBJ2-1; 10 positions match TRBD1. Unmatched junction bases numbered 11, after V lost 4 bases and J lost 1 base. Germline CDR1 reads SGHRS; CDR2 reads YFSETQ. CDR3 size: 18 residues. The CDR3 region is CASSTGQGPSNSYNEQFF. CDR3 in DNA: TGCGCCAGCAGCACGGGACAGGGGCCCTCCAATTCCTACAATGAGCAGTTCTTC.

The chain uses TRBV5-1 and TRBJ1-4; D might be TRBD1 (5 bases). The CDR3 totals 16 residues. CDR1 is SGHRS, CDR2 YFSETQ, per germline. Between the trimmed V and J ends, which lost 2 bases and 2 bases, there was a span of 13 bases. This CDR3 is CASSLPEGRTNEKLFF. The CDR3 DNA reads as TGCGCCAGCAGCTTACCTGAGGGGAGGACTAATGAAAAACTGTTTTTT.

The chain couples TRBV19 to TRBJ2-7; D might be TRBD2 (6 bases). The germline V and J ends were trimmed by 3 bases and 3 bases, with 18 bases remaining between them. CDR3 length: 16 amino acids. CDR1 and CDR2 from the germline V gene are LNHDA and SQIVND (reference sequence). The CDR3 loop is CASSMGRAGTFYEQYF. The CDR3 DNA follows: TGTGCCAGTAGTATGGGCCGGGCAGGGACTTTCTACGAGCAGTACTTC.

This clone was counted a single time. The V and J genes are TRBV19 and TRBJ2-3; a weak D match, TRBD2 (5 bases). V lost 7 bases and J 1 base, leaving 15 bases between the germline ends. The CDR3 is made up of 15 amino acids. Germline V lookup: CDR1 LNHDA, CDR2 SQIVND (reference sequence). This CDR3 reads CASNGGRMGTDTQYF. As DNA, the CDR3 is TGTGCCAGTAATGGAGGCAGGATGGGCACAGATACGCAGTATTTT.